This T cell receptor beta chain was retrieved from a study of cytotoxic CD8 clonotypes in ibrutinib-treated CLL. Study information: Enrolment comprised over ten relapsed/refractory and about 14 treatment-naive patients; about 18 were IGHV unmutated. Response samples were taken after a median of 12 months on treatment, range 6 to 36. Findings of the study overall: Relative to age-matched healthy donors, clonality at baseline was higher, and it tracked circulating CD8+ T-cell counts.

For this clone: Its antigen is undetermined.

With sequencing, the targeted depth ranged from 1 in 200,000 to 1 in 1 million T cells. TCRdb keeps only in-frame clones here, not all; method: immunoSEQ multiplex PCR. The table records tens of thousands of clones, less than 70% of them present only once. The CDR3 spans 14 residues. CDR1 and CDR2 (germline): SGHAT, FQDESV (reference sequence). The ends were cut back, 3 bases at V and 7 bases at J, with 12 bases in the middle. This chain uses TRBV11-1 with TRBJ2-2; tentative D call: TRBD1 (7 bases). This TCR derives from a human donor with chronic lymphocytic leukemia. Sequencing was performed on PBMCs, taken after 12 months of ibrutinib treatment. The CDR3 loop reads CASSFTGDFGELFF. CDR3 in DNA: TGTGCCAGCAGCTTCACAGGGGACTTCGGGGAGCTGTTTTTT.